These 24 T cell receptor beta chains share one sample of origin, sequenced in a study of blood T cell repertoires in COVID-19 (dated by TCRdb to the early 2020s). Libraries came from the immunoSEQ multiplex PCR assay. TCRdb mirrors the immuneACCESS table, restricted to in-frame sequences. Some clones are absent from its copies; in checked studies, under half trace to an unresolved V gene, and the reason for the others is unknown. The sample includes approximately 150,000 clones, with 80% to 85% observed a single time. Of the sample, about a tenth falls within the top ten clones. The sample taken for sequencing was peripheral blood. These receptors were taken from a man between 65 and 85 years old with active or convalescent COVID-19.

The chain couples TRBV11-3 to TRBJ2-3; D gene unclear. Germline assignment: CDR1 SGHNT and CDR2 YENEEA. The CDR3 totals 13 residues. V was clipped by 5 bases and J by 5 bases, with 11 bases between them. This chain's CDR3 is CASSPRLGDTQYF. The CDR3 DNA is TGTGCCAGCAGCCCCAGGCTGGGAGATACGCAGTATTTT.

The chain couples TRBV15 to TRBJ2-6; possible D gene TRBD1, 5 bases. V lost 3 bases, J lost 4 bases, and 10 bases lay in between. The length of the CDR3 is 15 residues. Germline-derived CDR1 and CDR2 are LNHNV and YYDKDF (reference sequence). The CDR3 spells CATSRGSGGANVLTF. The CDR3 coding sequence is TGTGCCACCAGCAGGGGTTCAGGGGGGGCCAACGTCCTGACTTTC.

The chain couples TRBV5-1 to TRBJ1-1, with 7 bases matching TRBD1. Germline-derived CDR1 and CDR2 are SGHRS and YFSETQ. CDR3 length: 14 amino acids. The ends lost 2 bases at V and 3 bases at J; junction bases unmatched: 4. The CDR3 region is CASSLTGEDTEAFF. DNA of the CDR3: TGCGCCAGCAGCTTAACAGGGGAGGACACTGAAGCTTTCTTT. The variable domain in full, with the rest retrieved from reference TRBV5-1 and TRBJ1-1, is KAGVTQTPRYLIKTRGQQVTLSCSPISGHRSVSWYQQTPGQGLQFLFEYFSETQRNKGNFPGRFSGRQFSNSRSEMNVSTLELGDSALYLCASSLTGEDTEAFFGQGTRLTVV.

This clone was detected a few times. The J gene is TRBJ2-1, the V gene TRBV18; TRBD1 matches 10 bases. The CDR3 extends over 12 amino acids. The V segment lost 5 bases and the J segment 9 bases; nucleotides outside the gene matches: 1. Germline lookup yields CDR1 KGHSH and CDR2 LQKENI. The CDR3 loop reads CASSWDRGEQFF. The DNA for the CDR3 is TGTGCCAGCTCATGGGACAGGGGTGAGCAGTTCTTC.

The chain recombines TRBV2 with TRBJ1-2; D is perhaps TRBD1 (6 bases). Germline values: CDR1 SNHLY, CDR2 FYNNEI. Trimming left V 6 bases short and J 6 bases short, with 20 bases between. The CDR3 consists of 15 residues. CDR3 region: CASRGDTGPFHGYTF. The CDR3 nucleotides read TGTGCCAGCAGAGGAGACACAGGGCCATTCCATGGCTACACCTTC.

The chain joins TRBV6-5 to TRBJ2-3, with D perhaps matching TRBD2 (5 bases). In germline, CDR1 is MNHEY, CDR2 SVGAGI. The V and J ends lost 7 bases and 2 bases respectively, with 13 bases between them. The CDR3 totals 14 residues. The CDR3 DNA sequence: TGTGCCAGCACTCGGGGTGATAACACAGATACGCAGTATTTT. Protein: CASTRGDNTDTQYF.

The chain employs TRBV18 and TRBJ2-7, with TRBD1 as a possible D gene (6 bases). Germline V lookup: CDR1 KGHSH, CDR2 LQKENI. This CDR3 comprises 14 residues. V was shortened by 3 bases and J by 0 bases, with 9 bases between the two germline ends. The CDR3: CASSPGQISYEQYF. The CDR3 DNA follows: TGTGCCAGCTCACCGGGACAAATCTCCTACGAGCAGTACTTC.

The V call is TRBV28, the J call TRBJ2-3; D possibly corresponds to TRBD1 (5 bases). The CDR3 loop spans 15 amino acids. V lost 2 bases and J lost 2, with 11 bases in between. From germline, CDR1 is MDHEN and CDR2 SYDVKM. CDR3 sequence: CASSLRRVDTDTQYF. The CDR3, as DNA: TGTGCCAGCAGTTTACGCAGGGTTGACACAGATACGCAGTATTTT.

The V gene is TRBV28, the J gene TRBJ2-4; D may be TRBD1 (6 bases). The CDR3 covers 17 residues. V was clipped by 4 bases and J by 8 bases, with 24 bases between them. Germline V gene data show CDR1 as MDHEN and CDR2 as SYDVKM. The CDR3 DNA reads as TGTGCCAGCAGTTCAGCCATGACAGGCGATCCCCGTTACATTCAGTACTTC. Translation gives CASSSAMTGDPRYIQYF.

The genes are TRBV5-1 and TRBJ2-7; 7 bases are a match to TRBD1. The CDR3 is made up of 14 amino acids. V lost 4 bases, J lost 2 bases, and 6 bases stayed unmatched. Germline CDR1 and CDR2: SGHRS and YFSETQ. The CDR3 DNA reads as TGCGCCAGCAGCCTGGACAGGCCCCCCTACGAGCAGTACTTC. This gives the protein CASSLDRPPYEQYF. Variable domain in full (rest from reference TRBV5-1 and TRBJ2-7): KAGVTQTPRYLIKTRGQQVTLSCSPISGHRSVSWYQQTPGQGLQFLFEYFSETQRNKGNFPGRFSGRQFSNSRSEMNVSTLELGDSALYLCASSLDRPPYEQYFGPGTRLTVT.

The CDR3 loop is CASSPRPRRSTDTQYF. CDR3 DNA sequence: TGTGCCAGCAGCCCCAGGCCCCGACGGAGCACAGATACGCAGTATTTT. The rearrangement joins TRBV28 to TRBJ2-3; D is ambiguous. This CDR3 region has 16 residues. V lost 6 bases and J 0 bases, leaving 16 bases between the germline ends. CDR1 and CDR2 from the germline V gene are MDHEN and SYDVKM.

The V gene is TRBV5-1, the J gene TRBJ1-6; maybe TRBD1 (5 bases). The CDR3 contains 13 residues. The V and J ends lost 4 bases and 9 bases respectively, with 11 bases between them. Germline CDR1 SGHRS, CDR2 YFSETQ. CDR3 amino acids: CASSPPQGSPLHF. CDR3 DNA sequence: TGCGCCAGCAGCCCGCCGCAGGGTTCACCCCTCCACTTT.

This sequence joins TRBV19 and TRBJ2-3; 9 bases fit TRBD1. V dropped 6 bases and J dropped 3; count of bases not matched to a gene: 10. This CDR3 is built from 16 residues. From germline, CDR1 is LNHDA and CDR2 SQIVND (reference sequence). The CDR3 DNA sequence: TGTGCCAGTAGCCAGGGACAGGGAATTATTACAGATACGCAGTATTTT. Translation gives CASSQGQGIITDTQYF.

The chain links TRBV6-5 to TRBJ1-2; TRBD1 is a possible D gene (5 bases). The germline gives CDR1 MNHEY, CDR2 SVGAGI. CDR3 length: 16 amino acids. Trimming took off 0 bases at V and 3 bases at J, with 14 bases between the two ends. CDR3 nucleotides: TGTGCCAGCAGTTACTCGGCGATTAAAGGGGACTATGGCTACACCTTC. Translating gives CASSYSAIKGDYGYTF.

The chain uses TRBV4-3 and TRBJ1-4; 7 nucleotides align to TRBD1. V shed 3 bases, J shed 8 bases, and the junction held 6 bases outside the gene matches. The CDR3 spans 14 residues. The germline gives CDR1 LGHNA, CDR2 YSLEER. CDR3 loop: CASSQRQGREKLFF. The CDR3 DNA follows: TGCGCCAGCAGCCAGCGACAGGGTAGAGAAAAACTGTTTTTT.

The chain joins TRBV11-2 to TRBJ1-1; TRBD1 is a possible D gene (5 bases). The CDR3 consists of 15 residues. Germline V gives CDR1 SGHAT, CDR2 FQNNGV. Trimming took off 4 bases at V and 4 bases at J, with 16 bases between the two ends. CDR3 in DNA: TGTGCCAGCAGCTCCGCAGACAGACGAGGCACTGAAGCTTTCTTT. Protein sequence: CASSSADRRGTEAFF. The full variable domain, its missing parts supplied by reference TRBV11-2 and TRBJ1-1, is EAGVAQSPRYKIIEKRQSVAFWCNPISGHATLYWYQQILGQGPKLLIQFQNNGVVDDSQLPKDRFSAERLKGVDSTLKIQPAKLEDSAVYLCASSSADRRGTEAFFGQGTRLTVV.

The chain combines TRBV24-1 with TRBJ2-2, with TRBD2 identical over 8 bases. V lost 9 bases to trimming and J lost 3 bases; unmatched junction nucleotides: 8. The CDR3 is 15 amino acids. Germline CDR1 KGHDR, CDR2 SFDVKD. The DNA for the CDR3 is TGTGCCACCGGCCCGGGACTAGGGGACACCGGGGAGCTGTTTTTT. Protein: CATGPGLGDTGELFF.

The V gene is TRBV28, the J gene TRBJ2-1; 7 bases agree with TRBD2. J lost 6 bases, V lost 4 bases, and 9 bases had no gene match. CDR1 MDHEN and CDR2 SYDVKM come from the germline V gene. The CDR3 totals 15 residues. As DNA, the CDR3 is TGTGCCAGCAGTTCCTTGGGGGAGGGCCTCAATGAGCAGTTCTTC. Its protein is CASSSLGEGLNEQFF.

This clone was found a few times. J is TRBJ2-7 and V is TRBV7-2; 7 positions match TRBD1. The CDR3 consists of 15 residues. V shed 1 base and J 4 bases; nucleotides not matched to a gene: 7. Germline V gene lookup returns CDR1 SGHTA and CDR2 FQGNSA. The CDR3 sequence: CASSLEQGLVYEQYF. For the CDR3, the DNA is TGTGCCAGCAGCTTAGAACAGGGGTTGGTTTACGAGCAGTACTTC.

The chain couples TRBV9 to TRBJ1-2; 7 positions agree with TRBD1. In germline, CDR1 is SGDLS, CDR2 YYNGEE. This CDR3 region has 16 residues. Germline trimming cut 4 bases from V and 0 bases from J; bases unmatched to any gene: 9. In DNA, the CDR3 is TGTGCCAGCAGCCCCGGGGACAGTGTTACTAACTATGGCTACACCTTC. Its translation: CASSPGDSVTNYGYTF.

The chain has TRBV5-1 and TRBJ1-1; possibly TRBD1 for D (5 bases). V lost 0 bases to trimming and J lost 0 bases, with 9 bases between them. Germline CDR1 SGHRS, CDR2 YFSETQ. This CDR3 comprises 15 residues. The CDR3 spells CASSLEGHLNTEAFF. The CDR3 nucleotides read TGCGCCAGCAGCTTGGAAGGACACCTGAACACTGAAGCTTTCTTT.

V is TRBV5-3 and J is TRBJ2-1; the D gene is possibly TRBD2 (6 bases). TRBV5-3 is annotated as an ORF whose role is uncertain. V was clipped by 5 bases and J by 0 bases, with 15 bases between them. There are 16 residues in the CDR3. The CDR3 loop reads CARRPRDSSSYNEQFF. CDR3 sequence (DNA): TGTGCCAGAAGGCCACGGGACTCGAGCTCCTACAATGAGCAGTTCTTC.

V usage is TRBV19 and J usage is TRBJ1-2; 9 bases fit TRBD1. V shed 4 bases, J shed 2 bases, and the junction held 5 bases outside the gene matches. CDR1 and CDR2 (germline): LNHDA, SQIVND (reference sequence). This CDR3 contains 15 residues. CDR3 DNA: TGTGCCAGTAGTACCCTACAGGGGGCCAACTATGGCTACACCTTC. Protein: CASSTLQGANYGYTF.

V and J are TRBV5-1 and TRBJ2-7; weak D call: TRBD1 (5 bases). This CDR3 contains 15 residues. Germline assignment: CDR1 SGHRS and CDR2 YFSETQ. The ends were cut back, 3 bases at V and 0 bases at J, with 13 bases in the middle. The CDR3 here is CASSSGDSRSYEQYF. DNA for the CDR3: TGCGCCAGCAGCTCGGGTGACAGTCGCTCCTACGAGCAGTACTTC.